Below, 2 T cell receptor beta chains from the same sample are listed, as sequenced in a study of vaccination and CD4 T cells after COVID-19. The treatment is: approximately 9-day PBMC culture with coronavirus spike peptide pools or control peptides (ViraFEST assay). Sequenced with the Oncomine TCR Beta short-read assay was DNA taken from cultured CD4+ T cells. TCRdb analysed the PCR reads with MiXCR anew, one entry per CDR3 protein. The sample lists 15,000 to 20,000 distinct CDR3 sequences; roughly 29% were seen once. These receptors have no identified antigens. Sequenced input: cultured CD4+ T cells from blood. These receptors came from a human donor with COVID-19.

The chain links TRBV18 to TRBJ1-1; 7 nucleotides align to TRBD1. V shed 6 bases, J shed 1 base, and the junction held 5 bases outside the gene matches. The V gene's germline CDR1 is KGHSH and CDR2 LQKENI. The CDR3 sequence is 14 residues long. For the CDR3, the DNA is TGTGCCAGCTCCCAAGGGACAGCGAACACTGAAGCTTTCTTT. The encoded protein is CASSQGTANTEAFF.

The V and J genes are TRBV2 and TRBJ2-5, with 8 bases matching TRBD1. The germline CDR1 and CDR2 sequences are SNHLY and FYNNEI. The CDR3 is 13 residues long. The J segment lost 3 bases and the V segment lost 11 bases, leaving 8 bases of the junction unmatched. The CDR3 region has the DNA TGTGCCGCTGGACAGGGAAGAGAAGAGACCCAGTACTTC. Translated, it gives CAAGQGREETQYF.